The source of this TCR beta chain is a study of blood T cell repertoires in COVID-19. Study in general: Collection of acute and convalescent COVID-19 samples took place in the United States, Italy and Spain. In each case, the material was cDNA or gDNA derived from T cells, B-cell-depleted T cells, or PBMCs.

CDR1 is SQVTM and CDR2 is ANQGSEA in the germline V gene. Trimming took 3 bases from V and 3 from J, leaving 8 bases between them. The CDR3 has 13 residues. How the authors handled the data: Estimated nucleated cell counts came from reference gene primer amplification. Here immunoSEQ multiplex PCR was the method, and the copy in TCRdb shows in-frame clones only, minus some. V and J calls and clone size are given by that table; D and trimming were obtained from the DNA. The data contain 65,000 to 100,000 clones, 80% to 90% of them singletons. Sequenced: peripheral blood. The source of this sequence is a man between 50 and 59 years old with acute or convalescent COVID-19. The chain uses TRBV29-1 and TRBJ2-2, with D unclear. The chain's CDR3 is CSVDLSYTGELFF. In DNA, the CDR3 is TGCAGCGTTGACCTATCCTACACCGGGGAGCTGTTTTTT.